The source of this TCR beta chain is a study of cytomegalovirus exposure and HLA in healthy donors (dated by TCRdb to about 2017). Study-level background: An earlier analysis of roughly 570 of the donors reported around 280 Gb of sequence data and 117 million unique TCR beta sequences obtained from 150 million to 200 million T cells. Approximately 310 gigabases of sequencing data and approximately 80 million unique TCR sequences were included in an early release covering around 650 HLA-typed donors. Among the approximately 400 genotyped donors, around 81% belonged to the genetic ancestry cluster associated with self-reported Caucasian donors. The study aimed to test whether cataloging public T cell receptors could reveal signatures of past pathogen exposure. The study profiled the T cell repertoires of hundreds of subjects by immunosequencing and related them to cytomegalovirus serostatus. In addition to the first cohort of around 670 subjects, a separate validation cohort of over 90 different subjects was used. High-throughput TCR immunosequencing, statistical association of individual TCRs with disease status, and machine learning were combined to predict cytomegalovirus infection status. In a later analysis, previously published TCR beta repertoires from 550 to 750 donors were re-analyzed and high-resolution HLA genotyping was added so that TCR occurrence patterns could be studied. The later analysis used no new phenotypic data to find candidate immune exposures, relying instead on TCR beta sequences and their occurrence across donors. In an earlier analysis of a few hundred of the donors, high-throughput TCR beta sequencing was used to judge whether each TCR beta V gene segment behaved as functional or pseudogenic. Alongside the repertoire data, information on donor age, sex, ethnicity and CMV serostatus was compiled. A later genetic analysis took genome-wide SNP genotypes for about 55% of the 666 donors and used that subset as a discovery cohort. All discovery cohort repertoires had been generated on a single sequencing platform. HLA typing covered class I and class II loci at four-digit resolution. The number of donors typed differed by locus, with about 629-630 for A, B, C, DRB1 and DQB1, 522 for DQA1, under 610 for DPA1, and some 440 for DPB1. Because of strong linkage in the cohort, roughly five DR-DQ haplotypes were treated as single units for association and clustering. Among 398 genotyped donors of the cohort, an average of about 240,000 unique TCR beta nucleotide sequences were sequenced per donor, approximately 20% of them non-productive. Summary of the overall study and its limitations: Several of the top co-occurrence clusters appeared to be linked to parvovirus B19, influenza, CMV and Epstein-Barr virus, according to a later analysis. According to a later analysis, most CMV-associated TCR beta chains appeared to be HLA-restricted, and the HLA associations seemed to be driven largely by CMV exposure. Most TCR sequences were observed very rarely across donors, whereas some public TCRs were present in many individuals. Linkage disequilibrium might explain the correlated functional status among segregating V segments, but an unknown experimental factor could not be excluded. A later analysis found that HLA-associated TCR beta chains were more clonally expanded and had lower generation probabilities than equally common non-associated chains. The classifier was reported to diagnose cytomegalovirus status with high specificity and sensitivity in both the original and validation cohorts. When HLA alleles, especially DR and DQ, strongly co-occurred, TCR associations were difficult to assign to individual alleles. Because some donors lacked HLA typing at each locus, the association tests relied only on the typed subset. Over 15 rarely observed V segments, including chromosome 9 orphons, were excluded from the earlier analysis of approximately 600 of the donors because counts were too low. A further reported finding was that TCR beta sequences accurately predicted the HLA-A and HLA-B alleles for most subjects in the first cohort. A cluster of highly shared sequence variants was judged likely to represent a technical artifact of the sequencing pipeline. An association between a missense DCLRE1C variant and V-gene and J-gene trimming of TCR beta chains was found in a later genetic analysis and replicated in an independent cohort. The 87-base-pair reads could not distinguish some IMGT-functional V segments, including TRBV6-2 and TRBV6-3, so those segments were excluded. CMV serostatus was the only immune exposure information available for the cohort. Three of the identified cytomegalovirus-associated TCR beta chains were confirmed in vitro to be specific for cytomegalovirus antigens. Roughly uniform sequencing depth across donors was assumed in presence/absence analyses, although this assumption may not hold. The authors suggested that the approach could potentially be extended to other disease states and immunological phenotypes. In a later analysis, the rate of TCR association differed among HLA loci, with DRB1 alleles having the most associated TCRs and HLA-C alleles having the fewest. In the study, some 160 TCR beta chains were listed as associated with cytomegalovirus. According to a later genetic analysis, donors in an Asian-associated ancestry cluster had fewer N-insertions in productive TCRs than the approximately 650-donor mean. An earlier analysis of 587 of the donors showed that most TCR beta V segments appeared in productive rearrangements either about 90% or about 30% of the time, which broadly matched IMGT annotations. The cohort was sequenced for TCR beta chains only, and without alpha or paired-chain data the features that could be detected were limited. Specific HLA alleles were associated with around 18,000 TCR beta sequences at a false discovery rate of 0.05 in a later analysis.

Points on this clone: No cognate antigen has been identified for it. Base-call qualities are not available, and no considerably larger clone is one nucleotide away.

The germline V gene (reference sequence) supplies CDR1 SEHNR and CDR2 FQNEAQ. Germline trimming amounts to 5 bases on V and 4 bases on J, with 3 as the count of junction bases outside the gene matches. The CDR3, cysteine through phenylalanine, is 14 amino acids long. Only the CDR3 part of the read is kept: 42 bases, read in frame from the first base. The cohort comprised under 700 healthy bone marrow donors. Cohort members were all nominally healthy when sampled, although unrecorded immune exposures were likely present. The donor tested CMV seropositive and was one of the 289 seropositive cohort members. A peripheral blood sample was provided by each donor, and peripheral blood mononuclear cells were used for TCR beta sequencing. Genomic DNA extraction from the blood cell samples was performed with the Qiagen DNeasy Blood Extraction Kit. The library was prepared using the immunoSEQ multiplex PCR assay. For the multiplex PCR, a mixture combining 60 forward primers for TCR Vbeta segments and 13 reverse primers for TCR Jbeta segments was used. The CDR3 region of rearranged TCR beta genes was amplified from genomic DNA by a multiplex PCR assay. On the Illumina HiSeq System, the amplified TCR beta libraries were sequenced as 87-base-pair reads. As for how the authors treated the data: A later analysis counted about 80 million unique TCR beta chains across the 550 to 750 repertoires, and around 9.9 million of these chains were shared by at least two donors. Raw reads were error-corrected and collapsed into unique sequences by a nearest-neighbor algorithm in which closely related sequences were merged to remove PCR and sequencing errors. CDR3 sequences were aligned to IMGT reference sequences to assign V, D and J gene segments. For a sequence to be retained, at least a six-nucleotide match to both a V gene segment and a J gene segment was required. Rearrangements were called productive when the CDR3 lacked stop codons and stayed in frame with V and J; all others were non-productive. CDR3 was defined according to IMGT convention as the region running from the second conserved V-encoded cysteine to the conserved J-encoded phenylalanine. In an earlier analysis of 500 to 650 of the donors, sequences lacking an unambiguous match to a single V gene segment were excluded. In an earlier analysis of some 590 of the donors, a V segment was called functional when productive rearrangements were above 56.7%, and segregating when the standard deviation between donors exceeded 5%. A statistical classification framework was built to diagnose cytomegalovirus status from the catalog of TCR beta chain sequences. V and J gene assignment, in a later analysis, came from comparing TCR nucleotide sequences with IMGT/GENE-DB human TR gene sequences. In a later analysis, CDR3 sequences and most-parsimonious VDJ recombination scenarios were assigned using the TCRdist pipeline. A later analysis defined each TCR beta chain by its CDR3 amino acid sequence plus V-gene family, and excluded reads lacking a unique V-gene family. In a later analysis, 450 to 600 highly shared, low-generation-probability nucleotide sequences were removed to address suspected cross-contamination and a sequencing artifact. A later analysis calculated a clonal expansion index for each public chain from normalized within-repertoire ranks of inferred template counts. Generation probabilities in a later analysis came from a VDJ recombination model fitted to out-of-frame rearrangements, and those results were checked against IGoR. In a later analysis, hypergeometric tests were used to score TCR-TCR, TCR-HLA and TCR-CMV co-occurrence, with a repertoire-size bias correction applied to TCR pairs. In a later analysis, false discovery rates were estimated by permuting HLA or CMV assignments 20 times. In a later analysis, co-occurring TCRs were grouped using DBSCAN, and TCRdist sequence similarity was added for clustering within HLA-allele-positive subsets. Repertoires with fewer than 30,000 or more than 120,000 public chains were left out of co-occurrence clustering, as were about five repertoires with anomalous nucleotide sharing. TCRdb's version of the immuneACCESS table is confined to in-frame rearrangements and falls short of the full clone set. An unresolved V gene accounts for under half of the shortfall where checked; the remainder is of unknown origin. From that table come the V and J calls and clone size; the DNA was used to work out D and trimming. The sample table holds about 120,000 clones, of which roughly 80% were seen once. The ten largest clonotypes hold less than 3% of the sample.

Sample: PBMCs. The TCR originated in a woman aged 35 to 49 in good health and CMV-seropositive. Recombination joined TRBV7-9 with TRBJ2-3; 10 central nucleotides agree with TRBD2. Read as DNA, the sequence is TGTGCCAGCAGCCCTAGCGGGAGTGCAGATACGCAGTATTTT. This translates into CASSPSGSADTQYF.